This T cell receptor beta chain was found in a study of shared clonotypes between healthy human individuals. Study-wide context: Each donor had three CD4 naive, three CD4 memory, two CD8 naive and one CD8 memory plate. Findings and limits, study-wide: All-four-donor shared clonotypes had higher generation probabilities than non-shared clonotypes did. Naive subsets generally exceeded memory subsets in estimated richness.

Here immunoSEQ multiplex PCR was the method, and the copy in TCRdb shows in-frame clones only, minus some. Among millions of clones, approximately 94% were seen once, and the ten largest hold more than 0.95%. It was CD45RO-negative cells, positively selected for CCR7, that made up naive CD8 cells, with terminally differentiated effector memory CD45RA+ cells excluded. The germline V gene encodes CDR1 SEHNR and CDR2 FQNEAQ (reference sequence). The CDR3 is made up of 15 amino acids. Between the trimmed V and J ends, which lost 1 base and 0 bases, there was a span of 9 bases. Concerning this clone itself: The target antigen is unknown.

The sequenced material came from naive CD8+ T cells sorted from blood. The J gene is TRBJ1-1, the V gene TRBV7-9; D gene ambiguous. This clonotype was obtained from a man aged 18 to 29 in good health. CDR3 sequence reads: CASSLEPALNTEAFF. CDR3 coding DNA: TGTGCCAGCAGCTTAGAGCCAGCCTTGAACACTGAAGCTTTCTTT.